These 30 T cell receptor beta chains were sequenced from one sample in a study of multiple sclerosis patients with progressive multifocal leukoencephalopathy. The assay was immunoSEQ multiplex PCR, and TCRdb's table has in-frame clones only and misses some. The sample has some 30,000 clones, roughly 89% seen once. Time point reported: more than 5 months of natalizumab therapy. The starting material was PBMCs, obtained from a patient treated with natalizumab. The origin of the receptors is a human donor with multiple sclerosis.

The chain joins TRBV6-4 to TRBJ2-3; possibly TRBD2 for D (6 bases). Trimming left V 5 bases short and J 4 bases short, with 16 bases between. This CDR3 comprises 15 residues. Looked up from germline, CDR1 is MRHNA and CDR2 is SNTAGT. DNA for the CDR3: TGTGCCAGCAGTCCCAGCGCGGGATTAGCAGATACGCAGTATTTT. Its protein product is CASSPSAGLADTQYF.

The chain has TRBV30 and TRBJ1-3; the D gene is possibly TRBD1 (6 bases). This CDR3 comprises 14 residues. Trimming pared 3 bases from V and 0 bases from J, leaving 9 bases between. From germline, CDR1 is GTSNPN and CDR2 SVGIG (reference sequence). As DNA, the CDR3 is TGTGCCTGGAGCACAGGGTCCTCTGGAAACACCATATATTTT. Its translation: CAWSTGSSGNTIYF.

The V call is TRBV7-9, the J call TRBJ1-2, with TRBD1 as a possible D gene (5 bases). This CDR3 contains 14 residues. Per germline, CDR1 SEHNR and CDR2 FQNEAQ (reference sequence). The germline V and J ends were trimmed by 1 base and 4 bases, with 10 bases remaining between them. The CDR3 coding sequence is TGTGCCAGCAGCTTAGGGTATGGGGGCTATGGCTACACCTTC. The encoded protein is CASSLGYGGYGYTF.

The chain is built from TRBV5-6 and TRBJ1-3; D not resolved. The V end lost 1 base, the J end lost 0 bases, and 14 bases lay between the germline ends. Germline V gene data show CDR1 as SGHDT and CDR2 as YYEEEE. CDR3 length: 17 residues. The CDR3, as DNA: TGTGCCAGCAGCTTGTATATCGCGGGTAGCTCTGGAAACACCATATATTTT. This translates into CASSLYIAGSSGNTIYF. The complete variable domain, with remaining parts taken from reference TRBV5-6 and TRBJ1-3, reads DAGVTQSPTHLIKTRGQQVTLRCSPKSGHDTVSWYQQALGQGPQFIFQYYEEEERQRGNFPDRFSGHQFPNYSSELNVNALLLGDSALYLCASSLYIAGSSGNTIYFGEGSWLTVV.

The chain is built from TRBV15 and TRBJ2-7, with TRBD1 identical over 7 bases. V shed 3 bases and J 2 bases; nucleotides not matched to a gene: 1. The CDR3 length is 13 residues. Germline V gene lookup returns CDR1 LNHNV and CDR2 YYDKDF (reference sequence). The CDR3, as DNA: TGTGCCACCAGCAGGGACAGGCCCTACGAGCAGTACTTC. Translated: CATSRDRPYEQYF.

The chain employs TRBV4-2 and TRBJ2-1; D possibly corresponds to TRBD2 (6 bases). V lost 3 bases and J lost 8, with 11 bases in between. The CDR3 sequence is 13 residues long. Germline V gene lookup returns CDR1 LGHNA and CDR2 YNFKEQ. The CDR3: CASSQASVDEQFF. CDR3 sequence (DNA): TGTGCCAGCAGCCAGGCTAGCGTCGATGAGCAGTTCTTC.

The chain uses TRBV5-1 and TRBJ2-5, with 7 bases aligning to TRBD2. The V and J ends lost 0 bases and 3 bases, in that order; junction bases with no gene match: 5. This CDR3 region has 15 residues. From germline, CDR1 is SGHRS and CDR2 YFSETQ. CDR3 region: CASSLGGSGEETQYF. For the CDR3, the DNA is TGCGCCAGCAGCTTGGGTGGGAGCGGGGAAGAGACCCAGTACTTC.

The J gene is TRBJ1-2, the V gene TRBV7-9; 12 nucleotides line up with TRBD1. V was clipped by 5 bases and J by 2 bases; unmatched bases: 6. Looked up from germline, CDR1 is SEHNR and CDR2 is FQNEAQ (reference sequence). The CDR3 spans 16 residues. CDR3 loop: CASSQGQGATNYGYTF. For the CDR3, the DNA is TGTGCCAGCAGCCAGGGACAGGGGGCAACGAACTATGGCTACACCTTC.

The chain carries TRBV18 and TRBJ2-2; maybe TRBD1 (6 bases). The germline gives CDR1 KGHSH, CDR2 LQKENI. This CDR3 region has 16 residues. Trimming took 3 bases from V and 3 from J, leaving 14 bases between them. The CDR3 DNA follows: TGTGCCAGCTCACCCGTTGTGAACAGGGACACCGGGGAGCTGTTTTTT. It translates to CASSPVVNRDTGELFF. Full variable domain (outside the CDR3, taken from reference TRBV18 and TRBJ2-2): NAGVMQNPRHLVRRRGQEARLRCSPMKGHSHVYWYRQLPEEGLKFMVYLQKENIIDESGMPKERFSAEFPKEGPSILRIQQVVRGDSAAYFCASSPVVNRDTGELFFGEGSRLTVL.

This clone was observed a few times. Written as DNA, the CDR3 is TGTGCCAGAGGGGGCTCAGAGACCCAGTACTTC. This encodes CARGGSETQYF. The chain couples TRBV2 to TRBJ2-5; TRBD1 aligns across 7 bases. V gave up 9 bases and J gave up 4 bases; unmatched junction bases: 2. The CDR3 contains 11 residues. CDR1 SNHLY and CDR2 FYNNEI come from the germline V gene.

CDR3 DNA: TGTGCCAGCAGTTTGAGGGCCCGAGGGGGCGTGTACGAGCAGTACTTC. It translates to CASSLRARGGVYEQYF. J is TRBJ2-7 and V is TRBV27; the match to TRBD1 covers 7 bases. CDR3 length: 16 residues. Germline V lookup: CDR1 MNHEY, CDR2 SMNVEV (reference sequence). The junction had 12 bases not matched to a gene; V was cut back by 3 bases and J by 4 bases.

The chain employs TRBV18 and TRBJ1-6; tentatively, D is TRBD1 (5 bases). Trimming removed 4 bases from V and 9 bases from J, with 25 bases in between. In germline, CDR1 is KGHSH, CDR2 LQKENI. CDR3 length: 18 residues. The DNA for the CDR3 is TGTGCCAGCTCACGTTCCGGGACCTTAGGGGTAGGGAGTTCACCCCTCCACTTT. As protein: CASSRSGTLGVGSSPLHF.

This clone was counted a single time. This chain connects TRBV27 to TRBJ1-6; a weak D match, TRBD1 (6 bases). V was pared by 5 bases and J by 7 bases, with 12 bases between. The CDR3 is 14 amino acids. The germline CDR1 and CDR2 sequences are MNHEY and SMNVEV (reference sequence). For the CDR3, the DNA is TGTGCCAGCAGTACCCGCAGGGGAAATTCACCCCTCCACTTT. Translation gives CASSTRRGNSPLHF.

This chain joins TRBV27 and TRBJ1-1; D gene ambiguous. The CDR3 has 14 residues. V lost 6 bases to trimming and J lost 0 bases, with 11 bases between them. CDR1 and CDR2 from the germline V gene are MNHEY and SMNVEV (reference sequence). CDR3 protein: CASRSAFLNTEAFF. In DNA, the CDR3 is TGTGCCAGCAGGTCAGCCTTTTTGAACACTGAAGCTTTCTTT.

The chain joins TRBV7-9 to TRBJ2-3; tentatively, D is TRBD1 (6 bases). Germline CDR1 reads SEHNR; CDR2 reads FQNEAQ (reference sequence). The CDR3 has 16 residues. V shed 0 bases and J shed 2 bases, with 12 bases lying between them. CDR3 DNA sequence: TGTGCCAGCAGCTTAGCCGGTTGGGGGCCCACAGATACGCAGTATTTT. It translates to CASSLAGWGPTDTQYF.

The chain uses TRBV28 and TRBJ2-3; 9 nucleotides line up with TRBD1. The CDR3 is 16 amino acids. The germline gives CDR1 MDHEN, CDR2 SYDVKM. J was trimmed by 4 bases and V by 6 bases; bases with no gene match: 11. In DNA, the CDR3 is TGTGCCAGCAGCCCGGACAGGGGCCGGGGCCCAGATACGCAGTATTTT. This sequence encodes CASSPDRGRGPDTQYF.

The chain joins TRBV6-1 to TRBJ2-1, with TRBD2 as a possible D gene (5 bases). The CDR3 totals 10 residues. With 9 bases removed from V and 12 bases from J, the gap between germline ends came to 12 bases. Germline assignment: CDR1 MNHNS and CDR2 SASEGT. CDR3 loop: CASREGGQFF. The CDR3 DNA reads TGTGCCAGTCGCGAGGGCGGGCAGTTCTTC.

The rearrangement links TRBV5-4 to TRBJ2-1; the D gene is possibly TRBD1 (6 bases). CDR1 and CDR2 (germline): SGHNT, YYREEE (reference sequence). The CDR3 sequence is 15 residues long. Trimming shortened V by 0 bases and J by 8 bases, and 15 bases separated the two germline ends. The CDR3: CASSLDGRGRDEQFF. CDR3 nucleotides: TGTGCCAGCAGCTTGGATGGCAGGGGTCGGGATGAGCAGTTCTTC.

V gene TRBV6-6 combines with J gene TRBJ1-2, with 8 bases identical to TRBD1. J lost 10 bases, V lost 6 bases, and 10 bases had no gene match. The CDR3 runs 13 residues. Germline CDR1 is MNHNY and CDR2 is SVGAGI (reference sequence). The CDR3 nucleotides are TGTGCCAGCAGGGCGGGGACAGGTCGAGACTACACCTTC. Translation gives CASRAGTGRDYTF.

In this sample, this clone turned up once. The V gene is TRBV6-5, the J gene TRBJ2-5; 10 positions match TRBD2. The J segment lost 1 base and the V segment lost 5 bases, leaving 1 base of the junction unmatched. The CDR3 extends over 14 amino acids. Per the germline V gene, CDR1 is MNHEY and CDR2 is SVGAGI. CDR3 sequence (DNA): TGTGCCAGCAGTAGGACTAGCGGCCAAGAGACCCAGTACTTC. Protein sequence: CASSRTSGQETQYF.

The rearrangement uses TRBV7-2 and TRBJ2-7; D is possibly TRBD1 or TRBD2 (5 bases each). This CDR3 spans 15 amino acids. Germline V gives CDR1 SGHTA, CDR2 FQGNSA. With 2 bases removed from V and 0 bases from J, the gap between germline ends came to 11 bases. The CDR3 spells CASSLTGTTSYEQYF. The CDR3 DNA follows: TGTGCCAGCAGCTTAACGGGGACCACCTCCTACGAGCAGTACTTC.

The sample holds one count of this clone. The chain combines TRBV28 with TRBJ1-3; tentative D call: TRBD1 (5 bases). Trimming cost V 6 bases and J 7 bases, with 13 bases left between them. This CDR3 region has 13 residues. The germline gives CDR1 MDHEN, CDR2 SYDVKM. The CDR3 is CASSTRVRNTIYF. Here the CDR3 DNA reads TGTGCCAGCAGCACCAGGGTTCGGAACACCATATATTTT.

Remarks on this clone: This specimen includes other DNA sequences encoding the same CDR3. This sequence joins TRBV5-4 and TRBJ2-7; possibly TRBD2 for D (6 bases). CDR1 is SGHNT and CDR2 is YYREEE in the germline V gene (reference sequence). V gave up 4 bases and J gave up 2 bases, with 16 bases separating them. This CDR3 is 15 amino acids long. CDR3 sequence reads: CASSPRRGLAYEQYF. In DNA form, the CDR3 reads TGTGCCAGCAGCCCGCGGCGGGGACTGGCCTACGAGCAGTACTTC.

The gene calls are TRBV28 and TRBJ1-5; D call uncertain. The CDR3 length is 10 residues. The germline CDR1 and CDR2 sequences are MDHEN and SYDVKM. Trimming shortened V by 6 bases and J by 5 bases, and 2 bases separated the two germline ends. CDR3 residues: CASSHQPQHF. DNA of the CDR3: TGTGCCAGCAGCCATCAGCCCCAGCATTTT.

This clone was recorded a few times. The chain employs TRBV7-2 and TRBJ1-1; D may be TRBD1 (5 bases). Germline V CDR1 and CDR2: SGHTA, FQGNSA. This CDR3 has 14 amino acids. Trimming removed 5 bases from V and 4 bases from J, with 14 bases in between. CDR3 DNA: TGTGCCAGCAGCGCCGACAGAACGTCCACTGAAGCTTTCTTT. This sequence encodes CASSADRTSTEAFF.

This chain uses TRBV5-1 with TRBJ1-1; D ambiguous. V dropped 0 bases and J dropped 12 bases, with 15 bases sitting between them. The CDR3 runs 13 residues. CDR1 SGHRS and CDR2 YFSETQ come from the germline V gene. The CDR3 here is CASSLEGGSRTFF. Written as DNA, the CDR3 is TGCGCCAGCAGCTTGGAGGGAGGTAGTAGGACTTTCTTT.

This clone has only a few counts. This chain links TRBV5-6 with TRBJ2-2, with 8 bases fitting TRBD1. V trimming: 4 bases; J trimming: 6 bases; junction bases outside the gene matches: 14. The V gene's germline CDR1 is SGHDT and CDR2 YYEEEE. This CDR3 is 17 amino acids long. Written as DNA, the CDR3 is TGTGCCAGCAGCCCCCGATTGACAGGGGTCAGCTCCGGGGAGCTGTTTTTT. Its protein is CASSPRLTGVSSGELFF.

This clone showed up just once. The chain combines TRBV28 with TRBJ2-7; no clear D gene. The CDR3 consists of 14 residues. Trimming removed 3 bases from V and 2 bases from J, with 11 bases in between. Germline V lookup: CDR1 MDHEN, CDR2 SYDVKM. The CDR3 DNA is TGTGCCAGCAGTTTCCCTGACCGACCCTACGAGCAGTACTTC. This translates into CASSFPDRPYEQYF.

The rearrangement links TRBV11-2 to TRBJ2-1, with TRBD1 matching over 8 bases. Trimming cost V 3 bases and J 3 bases; bases outside gene matches: 4. Germline values: CDR1 SGHAT, CDR2 FQNNGV. The CDR3 extends over 15 amino acids. CDR3 DNA sequence: TGTGCCAGCAGCTTTGACAGGGGAAACTACAATGAGCAGTTCTTC. Its translation is CASSFDRGNYNEQFF.

The V call is TRBV19, the J call TRBJ1-5; D gene uncertain. The CDR3 extends over 11 amino acids. Germline V gene data show CDR1 as LNHDA and CDR2 as SQIVND (reference sequence). The V end was cut by 8 bases, the J end by 10 bases, with 12 bases between. The CDR3 protein is CASPTLFPQHF. CDR3 nucleotides: TGTGCCAGTCCCACCCTTTTCCCCCAGCATTTT.